These 9 T cell receptor beta chains were sequenced from one sample in a study of molecular identifiers for immune sequencing clone quantification (dated by TCRdb to the late 2010s). The library came from PCR. Data came from a NextSeq 500. TCRdb took the public reads, trimmed them with fastp at Q25, ran MiXCR for clone calling and kept in-frame beta chains. Rows with one shared CDR3 protein collapse into an entry with the most common genes and DNA. This sample gives 460,000 or so distinct CDR3 sequences in total; roughly 26% of them show up just once. The ten largest clones capture roughly 0.77% of the sample. The specimen was naive CD8+ T cells from blood, with Jurkat cell RNA spiked in. Read against the paper, the sample's cell subset or site label means: FACS-sorted CD8+CD4-CCR7+CD45RA+ naive T cells. These receptors were collected from a human donor in good health. Some libraries in this study had Jurkat cell RNA spiked in.

There are a few counts of this clonotype. The chain joins TRBV14 to TRBJ2-5, with D uncertain. This CDR3 spans 13 amino acids. Germline V gene lookup returns CDR1 SGHDN and CDR2 FVKESK. V lost 2 bases and J 2 bases, leaving 6 bases between the germline ends. CDR3 DNA sequence: TGTGCCAGCAGCCAATGGAATCAAGAGACCCAGTACTTC. It yields the protein CASSQWNQETQYF.

This clonotype has only a few counts. CDR3: CASSQYSVTATDTQYF. Written as DNA, the CDR3 is TGTGCCAGCAGTCAATACTCTGTGACTGCAACAGATACGCAGTATTTT. The rearrangement joins TRBV6-5 to TRBJ2-3; D unresolved. CDR1 is MNHEY and CDR2 is SVGAGI in the germline V gene. Trimming removed 5 bases from V and 3 bases from J, with 18 bases in between. CDR3 size: 16 residues.

The J gene is TRBJ2-4, the V gene TRBV21-1; TRBD2 is the table's D call, not checked against the DNA. TRBV21-1 is a pseudogene locus. This CDR3 has 19 amino acids. The CDR3 sequence: CASIPGYGGPTRAKNIQYF. The CDR3 bases are TGTGCCAGCATCCCAGGGTATGGGGGTCCTACCCGAGCCAAAAACATTCAGTACTTC.

This clonotype was counted many times. The rearrangement joins TRBV6-1 to TRBJ1-1; D gene unclear. The V gene's germline CDR1 is MNHNS and CDR2 SASEGT. CDR3 length: 12 residues. V lost 2 bases to trimming and J lost 11 bases, with 12 bases between them. The CDR3 sequence is CASSEPAGSAFF. The CDR3 region has the DNA TGTGCCAGCAGTGAACCGGCCGGGTCGGCTTTCTTT.

This clonotype was observed a handful of times. Here the CDR3 DNA reads TGCAGTGCTAGAACTAAAGGGTATTCTGGGGCCAACGTCCTGACTTTC. Encoded protein: CSARTKGYSGANVLTF. V is TRBV20-1 and J is TRBJ2-6; D unresolved. V shed 2 bases and J shed 1 base, with 12 bases lying between them. Germline values: CDR1 DFQATT, CDR2 SNEGSKA (reference sequence). This CDR3 comprises 16 residues.

As concerns this clonotype: Given a much more abundant clone one base away, this may be a read error. V and J are TRBV9 and TRBJ1-4; TRBD1 might be the D (5 bases). CDR3 length: 15 residues. The V gene's germline CDR1 is SGDLS and CDR2 YYNGEE. Trimming took off 3 bases at V and 3 bases at J, with 12 bases between the two ends. CDR3 loop: CASSARRGSNEKLFF. In DNA, the CDR3 is TGTGCCAGCAGCGCGCGTCGGGGCTCTAATGAAAAACTGTTTTTT.

This chain uses TRBV12-3 or TRBV12-4 with TRBJ2-3; 7 bases align to TRBD1. Unmatched junction bases numbered 14, after V lost 3 bases and J lost 5 bases. CDR3 size: 17 residues. CDR3 DNA: TGTGCCAGCAGTTTCTGGGAGACAGGGAGCCTCAAAGATACGCAGTATTTT. Translating it yields CASSFWETGSLKDTQYF.

This clonotype came up a few times. J is TRBJ2-7 and V is TRBV7-9; 10 positions agree with TRBD2. V was pared by 6 bases and J by 4 bases, with 9 bases of the junction left unmatched. The CDR3 is 15 residues long. Germline V CDR1 and CDR2: SEHNR, FQNEAQ (reference sequence). CDR3 nucleotides: TGTGCCAGCAGAACCGCGGGACTAGCGTCGTACGAGCAGTACTTC. Translated: CASRTAGLASYEQYF.

The chain has TRBV7-9 and TRBJ2-7; D might be TRBD1 (5 bases). Germline values: CDR1 SEHNR, CDR2 FQNEAQ (reference sequence). The V gene lost 1 base and the J gene lost 4 bases, with 11 bases spanning the gap. There are 14 residues in the CDR3. The CDR3 DNA reads TGTGCCAGCAGCTTAGTAGTTAAGGGGTACGAGCAGTACTTC. Its protein product is CASSLVVKGYEQYF.